The 30 T cell receptor beta chains presented below share a single source sample, sequenced in a study of OX40 agonist ivuxolimab in advanced cancers. The table came from immunoSEQ multiplex PCR; TCRdb's copy has only in-frame clones and leaves some out. Among about 98,000 clones, 75% to 90% were seen once, and the ten largest hold 0.82%. The input for sequencing was CD4+ or CD8+ T cells sorted from blood, taken in a trial of the OX40 agonist ivuxolimab. Receptor source: an adult with an advanced solid tumor such as melanoma, head and neck, liver or kidney cancer.

J is TRBJ2-5 and V is TRBV10-3, with D uncertain. Between the trimmed V and J ends, which lost 3 bases and 3 bases, there was a span of 5 bases. This CDR3 is 12 amino acids long. Germline-derived CDR1 and CDR2 are ENHRY and SYGVKD. The DNA for the CDR3 is TGTGCCATCAGTGAAAGGGAAGAGACCCAGTACTTC. As protein: CAISEREETQYF.

The rearrangement uses TRBV6-5 and TRBJ2-1; TRBD2 is a possible D gene (5 bases). V was shortened by 7 bases and J by 7 bases, with 17 bases between the two germline ends. CDR1 is MNHEY, CDR2 SVGAGI, per germline. The CDR3 sequence is 14 residues long. CDR3 residues: CASNPSLGGNEQFF. The CDR3 coding sequence is TGTGCCAGCAACCCGAGCCTTGGCGGGAATGAGCAGTTCTTC.

V gene TRBV14 combines with J gene TRBJ2-1; 7 bases match TRBD2. V lost 1 base and J lost 4; bases outside the gene matches: 7. The CDR3 has 16 residues. Germline CDR1 reads SGHDN; CDR2 reads FVKESK. The CDR3 sequence is CASSQGAGAQYNEQFF. As DNA, the CDR3 is TGTGCCAGCAGCCAAGGCGCGGGAGCCCAATACAATGAGCAGTTCTTC.

V gene TRBV4-3 combines with J gene TRBJ2-1; 9 bases fit TRBD2. V gave up 3 bases and J gave up 8 bases; unmatched junction bases: 2. Germline assignment: CDR1 LGHNA and CDR2 YSLEER. The CDR3 loop spans 13 amino acids. The CDR3 coding sequence is TGCGCCAGCAGCCAGGCGGGGGGGTATGAGCAGTTCTTC. This gives the protein CASSQAGGYEQFF.

The rearrangement joins TRBV23-1 to TRBJ2-3; D ambiguous. TRBV23-1 is noted as an ORF with a role that remains uncertain. V was cut by 8 bases and J by 0 bases, with 9 bases left in between. CDR3 length: 13 amino acids. CDR3 DNA sequence: TGCGCCAGCCCCCGCCCTAGCACAGATACGCAGTATTTT. This encodes CASPRPSTDTQYF.

V is TRBV7-9 and J is TRBJ1-2, with TRBD1 identical over 9 bases. The CDR3 is 11 amino acids. The ends lost 6 bases at V and 7 bases at J; junction bases unmatched: 0. Germline lookup yields CDR1 SEHNR and CDR2 FQNEAQ (reference sequence). The DNA for the CDR3 is TGTGCCAGCAGGACAGGGGGTGGCTACACCTTC. Translating gives CASRTGGGYTF. The full variable domain, its missing parts supplied by reference TRBV7-9 and TRBJ1-2, is DTGVSQNPRHKITKRGQNVTFRCDPISEHNRLYWYRQTLGQGPEFLTYFQNEAQLEKSRLLSDRFSAERPKGSFSTLEIQRTEQGDSAMYLCASRTGGGYTFGSGTRLTVV.

The chain uses TRBV5-5 and TRBJ1-2; TRBD1 matches 10 bases. The ends lost 1 base at V and 2 bases at J; junction bases unmatched: 2. The length of the CDR3 is 15 residues. The germline V gene has CDR1 SGHKS and CDR2 YYEKEE (reference sequence). The CDR3: CASSLWGQGNYGYTF. The CDR3 nucleotides read TGTGCCAGCAGCTTGTGGGGACAGGGGAACTATGGCTACACCTTC.

V gene TRBV30 combines with J gene TRBJ1-2; perhaps TRBD1 as D (5 bases). CDR1 GTSNPN and CDR2 SVGIG come from the germline V gene (reference sequence). CDR3 length equals 12 residues. V dropped 5 bases and J dropped 0 bases, with 7 bases sitting between them. Here the CDR3 DNA reads TGTGCCTGGGGAGGGGCTAACTATGGCTACACCTTC. Translation: CAWGGANYGYTF.

The rearrangement joins TRBV7-2 to TRBJ2-3; 7 bases map to TRBD2. Germline V CDR1 and CDR2: SGHTA, FQGNSA. The ends lost 0 bases at V and 4 bases at J; junction bases unmatched: 4. The CDR3 has 15 amino acids. The CDR3 loop is CASSLAGGWADTQYF. The CDR3 bases are TGTGCCAGCAGCTTAGCGGGAGGGTGGGCAGATACGCAGTATTTT.

The J gene is TRBJ2-1, the V gene TRBV29-1; TRBD2 matches 7 bases. The CDR3 is 12 residues long. V shed 7 bases and J 9 bases; nucleotides not matched to a gene: 9. Germline values: CDR1 SQVTM, CDR2 ANQGSEA. The DNA of the CDR3 is TGCAGCGCCAGAAATTCGGGGGGTGAGCAGTTCTTC. Translating gives CSARNSGGEQFF.

This clone was seen only a few times. The J gene is TRBJ2-7, the V gene TRBV5-4, with a weak D call TRBD2 (6 bases). V gave up 2 bases and J gave up 6 bases, with 12 bases separating them. Germline loops: CDR1 SGHNT, CDR2 YYREEE (reference sequence). CDR3 length: 13 amino acids. CDR3 loop: CASSFRGALEQYF. The CDR3 bases are TGTGCCAGCAGCTTTCGCGGGGCCCTCGAGCAGTACTTC. Using reference TRBV5-4 and TRBJ2-7 for the parts outside the CDR3, the full variable domain is ETGVTQSPTHLIKTRGQQVTLRCSSQSGHNTVSWYQQALGQGPQFIFQYYREEENGRGNFPPRFSGLQFPNYSSELNVNALELDDSALYLCASSFRGALEQYFGPGTRLTVT.

The chain couples TRBV19 to TRBJ2-6, with 7 bases lining up with TRBD1. The length of the CDR3 is 15 residues. Per the germline V gene, CDR1 is LNHDA and CDR2 is SQIVND (reference sequence). With 9 bases clipped from V and 0 bases from J, the junction kept 5 bases outside the gene matches. The CDR3 DNA is TGTGCCAGCCGGGACAGAGCCTCTGGGGCCAACGTCCTGACTTTC. Translating it yields CASRDRASGANVLTF.

In this sample, this clone turned up once. The rearrangement uses TRBV29-1 and TRBJ2-3, with D unresolved. With 5 bases removed from V and 6 bases from J, the gap between germline ends came to 12 bases. CDR3 length: 12 residues. Germline assignment: CDR1 SQVTM and CDR2 ANQGSEA. The CDR3 coding sequence is TGCAGCGTTCAGACGGTGGGGGATACGCAGTATTTT. Its protein product is CSVQTVGDTQYF.

This clone was observed a handful of times. The J gene is TRBJ2-1, the V gene TRBV19; D may be TRBD1 or TRBD2 (5 bases each). The CDR3 runs 16 residues. The ends were cut back, 5 bases at V and 4 bases at J, with 18 bases in the middle. Looked up from germline, CDR1 is LNHDA and CDR2 is SQIVND (reference sequence). CDR3 sequence reads: CASSGGWDRRYNEQFF. CDR3 sequence (DNA): TGTGCCAGTAGTGGGGGATGGGACCGCCGGTACAATGAGCAGTTCTTC.

The chain links TRBV4-2 to TRBJ2-3; either TRBD1 or TRBD2 may fit D (5 bases each). Germline CDR1 reads LGHNA; CDR2 reads YNFKEQ. The CDR3 spans 14 residues. Trimming removed 4 bases from V and 6 bases from J, with 14 bases in between. CDR3 nucleotides: TGTGCCAGCAGCCCCACGGGGCCGCCGGATACGCAGTATTTT. This translates into CASSPTGPPDTQYF.

The chain combines TRBV28 with TRBJ1-1; unclear D gene. V lost 2 bases and J 1 base, leaving 11 bases between the germline ends. This CDR3 region has 15 residues. Looked up from germline, CDR1 is MDHEN and CDR2 is SYDVKM. CDR3 DNA sequence: TGTGCCAGCAGTTTACTTGTCCATGGGAACACTGAAGCTTTCTTT. This sequence encodes CASSLLVHGNTEAFF.

The chain combines TRBV7-9 with TRBJ1-2; D perhaps matches TRBD1 (5 bases). The germline V and J ends were trimmed by 5 bases and 2 bases, with 9 bases remaining between them. Germline V gene data show CDR1 as SEHNR and CDR2 as FQNEAQ (reference sequence). CDR3 length: 13 amino acids. The chain's CDR3 is CASSLGQNYGYTF. The CDR3 nucleotides are TGTGCCAGCAGCCTAGGACAAAACTATGGCTACACCTTC.

The chain couples TRBV19 to TRBJ1-5; maybe TRBD1 (6 bases). This CDR3 region has 15 residues. V lost 3 bases and J lost 2, with 11 bases in between. CDR1 is LNHDA and CDR2 is SQIVND in the germline V gene (reference sequence). The CDR3 is CASSIAGVGNQPQHF. The CDR3 nucleotides are TGTGCCAGTAGTATTGCAGGGGTGGGCAATCAGCCCCAGCATTTT.

This clone was seen just once. This chain uses TRBV9 with TRBJ1-3, with 9 bases that match TRBD1. CDR3 length: 16 residues. In germline, CDR1 is SGDLS, CDR2 YYNGEE. The J segment lost 1 base and the V segment lost 2 bases, leaving 4 bases of the junction unmatched. The CDR3 DNA follows: TGTGCCAGCAGCGTTGGACAGGGGTATTCTGGAAACACCATATATTTT. As protein: CASSVGQGYSGNTIYF.

This sequence joins TRBV7-2 and TRBJ2-1; weak D call: TRBD2 (6 bases). Germline V gene data show CDR1 as SGHTA and CDR2 as FQGNSA. The V end was cut by 3 bases, the J end by 6 bases, with 12 bases between. The CDR3 covers 14 residues. The CDR3 sequence: CASSLGTSINEQFF. The DNA of the CDR3 is TGTGCCAGCAGCTTGGGGACTTCCATCAATGAGCAGTTCTTC.

J is TRBJ2-3 and V is TRBV2; unclear D gene. V lost 6 bases and J 4 bases, leaving 14 bases between the germline ends. From germline, CDR1 is SNHLY and CDR2 FYNNEI. There are 14 residues in the CDR3. CDR3 in amino acids: CASSLGSAADTQYF. CDR3 coding DNA: TGTGCCAGCAGCCTAGGGTCAGCAGCAGATACGCAGTATTTT.

V gene TRBV6-6 combines with J gene TRBJ1-1; D not resolved. Germline CDR1 MNHNY, CDR2 SVGAGI (reference sequence). V gave up 4 bases and J gave up 1 base, with 7 bases separating them. The CDR3 sequence is 13 residues long. CDR3 coding DNA: TGTGCCAGCAGTTTCGATTCGAACACTGAAGCTTTCTTT. The encoded protein is CASSFDSNTEAFF.

This chain connects TRBV6-5 to TRBJ1-5; D gene unclear. Looked up from germline, CDR1 is MNHEY and CDR2 is SVGAGI. CDR3 length: 14 residues. V gave up 4 bases and J gave up 6 bases, with 13 bases separating them. The CDR3: CASSSGLRGQPQHF. CDR3 DNA: TGTGCCAGCAGTTCTGGACTCCGGGGTCAGCCCCAGCATTTT.

Of note for this clone: At the DNA level, this CDR3 is encoded by other sequences in the same sample as well. This chain joins TRBV9 and TRBJ2-1, with TRBD2 identical over 9 bases. Trimming took 0 bases from V and 4 from J; bases not matched to a gene: 2. Germline-derived CDR1 and CDR2 are SGDLS and YYNGEE. The CDR3 contains 15 residues. CDR3 coding DNA: TGTGCCAGCAGCGTAGAGGCGGGAGGGTACAATGAGCAGTTCTTC. It is translated as CASSVEAGGYNEQFF.

This clone was counted between two and nine times. J is TRBJ2-3 and V is TRBV19, with a possible D match to TRBD2 (6 bases). The CDR3 covers 15 residues. Germline values: CDR1 LNHDA, CDR2 SQIVND (reference sequence). Trimming removed 3 bases at V and 2 bases at J, with 12 bases between. The CDR3, as DNA: TGTGCCAGTAGTATTTCCGCGGGAAACACAGATACGCAGTATTTT. It codes for CASSISAGNTDTQYF.

The genes are TRBV5-1 and TRBJ2-5; the D gene is possibly TRBD2 (6 bases). V lost 2 bases and J 9 bases, leaving 20 bases between the germline ends. The germline gives CDR1 SGHRS, CDR2 YFSETQ. This CDR3 is 15 amino acids long. CDR3 coding DNA: TGCGCCAGCAGCTTAGAGACTATGAGGACGGGGGCCCAGTACTTC. Protein sequence: CASSLETMRTGAQYF.

This clone showed up just once. The V call is TRBV5-1, the J call TRBJ2-1; the D gene is possibly TRBD2 (6 bases). Germline CDR1 is SGHRS and CDR2 is YFSETQ. This CDR3 is built from 14 residues. V lost 4 bases to trimming and J lost 10 bases, with 18 bases between them. CDR3: CASSVSGVLREQFF. CDR3 sequence (DNA): TGCGCCAGCAGCGTATCGGGGGTTCTAAGGGAGCAGTTCTTC.

The CDR3 nucleotides read TGTGCCAGCAGTTCTAGTCTCCTTACCACAGATACGCAGTATTTT. Translated, it gives CASSSSLLTTDTQYF. The rearrangement links TRBV7-2 to TRBJ2-3; D remains ambiguous. The germline V gene encodes CDR1 SGHTA and CDR2 FQGNSA. Trimming left V 6 bases short and J 2 bases short, with 15 bases between. The CDR3 is made up of 15 amino acids.

The V call is TRBV5-1, the J call TRBJ2-2; 9 bases match TRBD2. Germline values: CDR1 SGHRS, CDR2 YFSETQ. V trimming: 2 bases; J trimming: 11 bases; junction bases outside the gene matches: 7. The CDR3 extends over 14 amino acids. CDR3 amino acids: CASSFNSGREELFF. The CDR3 DNA reads TGCGCCAGCAGCTTCAATAGCGGGAGAGAAGAGCTGTTTTTT. Based on the CDR3 plus reference TRBV5-1 and TRBJ2-2, the full variable domain is KAGVTQTPRYLIKTRGQQVTLSCSPISGHRSVSWYQQTPGQGLQFLFEYFSETQRNKGNFPGRFSGRQFSNSRSEMNVSTLELGDSALYLCASSFNSGREELFFGEGSRLTVL.

This chain links TRBV7-2 with TRBJ2-1; TRBD2 aligns across 10 bases. With V trimmed by 4 bases and J by 8 bases, 5 bases remained unmatched. Germline values: CDR1 SGHTA, CDR2 FQGNSA. This CDR3 has 14 amino acids. The DNA of the CDR3 is TGTGCCAGCAGCTCCTCCGGGACTAGCGATGAGCAGTTCTTC. This translates into CASSSSGTSDEQFF.